The 7 T cell receptor beta chains listed next were all sequenced from one sample in a study of radiotherapy plus CTLA-4 blockade in lung cancer (dated by TCRdb to 2017 to 2018). Libraries were built with the immunoSEQ multiplex PCR assay. This is the immuneACCESS table as TCRdb keeps it, with only in-frame sequences that have V and J called. A part of the clones is gone; compared with another copy, unresolved V genes explain less than half, and the rest is unexplained. The sample data list 50,000 or so clones, and around four fifths of these were observed just once. 3% to 4% of the sample rests with the top ten. Sequenced material: peripheral blood, taken from a patient treated with radiotherapy plus ipilimumab. The source is a human donor with non-small cell lung cancer who had a partial response to radiotherapy plus ipilimumab.

CDR3 in DNA: TGTGCCAGCAGCCCAGGGCCGGGGGGGGGCAATGAGCAGTTCTTC. Amino acids: CASSPGPGGGNEQFF. V and J are TRBV7-9 and TRBJ2-1, with 8 bases fitting TRBD2. The V gene's germline CDR1 is SEHNR and CDR2 FQNEAQ (reference sequence). The CDR3 contains 15 residues. The V and J ends lost 5 bases and 6 bases, in that order; junction bases with no gene match: 9.

The chain carries TRBV6-5 and TRBJ1-1; the match to TRBD1 covers 8 bases. The CDR3 has 14 residues. The germline CDR1 and CDR2 sequences are MNHEY and SVGAGI. Trimming at V came to 7 bases and at J to 4 bases, leaving 8 bases not matched to a gene. CDR3 sequence reads: CASKLGQGVTEAFF. CDR3 bases: TGTGCCAGCAAACTCGGACAGGGCGTCACTGAAGCTTTCTTT.

A note on this clone: The germline gene is not matched at one end of the junction; a read error may be the cause. The chain recombines TRBV20-1 with TRBJ2-1, with D hard to call. The V gene's germline CDR1 is DFQATT and CDR2 SNEGSKA (reference sequence). This CDR3 is built from 8 residues. CDR3 DNA sequence: TGCAGTGCCACGATAAGAGTCTTC. Encoded protein: CSATIRVF.

The V and J genes are TRBV19 and TRBJ2-3; 8 bases map to TRBD2. Germline CDR1 is LNHDA and CDR2 is SQIVND (reference sequence). With V trimmed by 4 bases and J by 5 bases, 8 bases remained unmatched. There are 15 residues in the CDR3. This CDR3 is CASSKGREGIDTQYF. In nucleotides, the CDR3 is TGTGCCAGTAGTAAAGGACGGGAGGGCATAGATACGCAGTATTTT.

By share, this clone ranks as medium-sized. The V call is TRBV4-3, the J call TRBJ2-1, with D possibly being TRBD2 (5 bases). The CDR3 runs to 14 residues. V gave up 0 bases and J gave up 6 bases, with 9 bases separating them. The germline gives CDR1 LGHNA, CDR2 YSLEER. The CDR3, as DNA: TGCGCCAGCAGCCAAGATTTCGGGGTCAATGAGCAGTTCTTC. This sequence encodes CASSQDFGVNEQFF.

The genes are TRBV9 and TRBJ2-5; D not certain. V lost 0 bases to trimming and J lost 4 bases, with 13 bases between them. The CDR3 consists of 15 residues. Germline V gene data show CDR1 as SGDLS and CDR2 as YYNGEE. The CDR3 sequence: CASSVGSQVGETQYF. In DNA form, the CDR3 reads TGTGCCAGCAGCGTAGGGTCTCAGGTTGGAGAGACCCAGTACTTC.

This clone has only one observation. This rearrangement joins TRBV19 to TRBJ1-1; 7 nucleotides align to TRBD1. Germline V gene sequence: CDR1 LNHDA, CDR2 SQIVND (reference sequence). The V gene end was trimmed by 4 bases and the J gene end by 7 bases; junction bases not matched to a gene: 12. The CDR3 is 15 amino acids. The CDR3 DNA is TGTGCCAGTAGTACCGACTTGGGACAGACTTTTGAAGCTTTCTTT. Protein sequence: CASSTDLGQTFEAFF.